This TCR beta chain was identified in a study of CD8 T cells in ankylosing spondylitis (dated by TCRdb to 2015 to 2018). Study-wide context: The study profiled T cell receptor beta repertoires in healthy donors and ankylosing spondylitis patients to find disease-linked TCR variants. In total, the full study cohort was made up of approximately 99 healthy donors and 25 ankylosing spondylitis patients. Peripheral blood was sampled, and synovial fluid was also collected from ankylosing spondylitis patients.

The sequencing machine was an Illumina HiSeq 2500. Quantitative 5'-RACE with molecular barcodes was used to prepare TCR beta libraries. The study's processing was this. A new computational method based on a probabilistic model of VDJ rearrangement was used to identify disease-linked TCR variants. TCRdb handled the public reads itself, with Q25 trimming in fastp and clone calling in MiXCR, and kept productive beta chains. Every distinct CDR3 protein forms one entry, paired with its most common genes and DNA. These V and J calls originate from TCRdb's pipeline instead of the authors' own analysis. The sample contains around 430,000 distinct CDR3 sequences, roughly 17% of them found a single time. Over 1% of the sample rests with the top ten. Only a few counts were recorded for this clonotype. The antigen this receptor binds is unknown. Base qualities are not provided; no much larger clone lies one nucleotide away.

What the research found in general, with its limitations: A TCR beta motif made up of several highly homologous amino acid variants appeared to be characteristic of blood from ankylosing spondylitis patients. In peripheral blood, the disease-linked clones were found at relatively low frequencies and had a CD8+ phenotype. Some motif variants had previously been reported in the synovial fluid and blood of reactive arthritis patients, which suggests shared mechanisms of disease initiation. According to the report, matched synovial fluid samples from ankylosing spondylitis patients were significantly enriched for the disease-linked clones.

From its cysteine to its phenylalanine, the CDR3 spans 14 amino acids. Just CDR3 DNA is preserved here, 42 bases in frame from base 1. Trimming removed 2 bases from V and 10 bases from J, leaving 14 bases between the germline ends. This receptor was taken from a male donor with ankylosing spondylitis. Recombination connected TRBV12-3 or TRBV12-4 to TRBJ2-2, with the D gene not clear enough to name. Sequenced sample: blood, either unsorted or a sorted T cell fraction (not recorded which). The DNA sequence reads TGTGCCAGCAGTTTAAGCACTGTGATTTCGGAGCTGTTTTTT. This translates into CASSLSTVISELFF.